A single T cell receptor (beta chain) is shown here with its context. Authors' data handling: Amplification with reference gene primers provided the estimates of nucleated cell counts. Profiling relied on immunoSEQ multiplex PCR, and the TCRdb table lists in-frame clones only, not all of them. V, J and clone size are taken as reported in that table, and D and trimming were inferred from the DNA itself. This sample carries roughly 120,000 clones, roughly 84% of them seen once, and the ten largest clones take less than 8%. This specimen belongs to a study of blood T cell repertoires in COVID-19. Overall study context: The origin of the acute and convalescent COVID-19 samples was the United States, Italy and Spain. The cDNA or gDNA used as material had been derived from T cells, B-cell-depleted T cells, or PBMCs.

Germline V gives CDR1 SGHTA, CDR2 FQGTGA. The CDR3 length is 14 residues. The V gene end was trimmed by 4 bases and the J gene end by 3 bases; junction bases not matched to a gene: 5. Sequences were obtained from peripheral blood. The receptor was isolated from an elderly woman with active or convalescent COVID-19. J is TRBJ2-5 and V is TRBV7-3; 7 nucleotides line up with TRBD1. CDR3 in amino acids: CASSYGTAKETQYF. The CDR3 DNA sequence: TGTGCCAGCAGCTACGGGACAGCCAAAGAGACCCAGTACTTC.